The T cell receptor beta chain described here comes from a study of regulatory T cells in long-lasting Graves disease. V trimming: 0 bases; J trimming: 2 bases; junction bases outside the gene matches: 4. This CDR3 has 16 residues. Per germline, CDR1 SGHAT and CDR2 FQDESV (reference sequence). Through Arm-PCR of CDR3 regions and iRepertoire HTBI primers, TCR beta libraries were built. MiXCR, run by TCRdb on the multiplex PCR reads, gives a single entry per CDR3 protein. The table has a few hundred thousand distinct CDR3 sequences, around 20% seen once. Documented time point: persistent/refractory GD, antithyroid drugs over 5 years with positive TRAb. PBMC-derived RNA was used for the TCR library. This clonotype was observed a few times.

This specimen consisted of peripheral blood mononuclear cells (PBMCs), obtained when the disease was refractory, from a patient treated with antithyroid drugs. The receptor was isolated from a female donor with Graves disease. The V and J genes are TRBV11-1 and TRBJ2-7; 10 nucleotides align to TRBD2. CDR3 nucleotides: TGTGCCAGCAGCTTAGCCCCACTAGCGGGGCCCTACGAGCAGTACTTC. It is translated as CASSLAPLAGPYEQYF.